The 6 T cell receptor beta chains presented below share a single source sample, sequenced in a study of T cells after yellow fever vaccination. TCRdb used MiXCR to reprocess the 5' RACE reads, holding one entry per CDR3 protein. Among some 120,000 distinct CDR3 sequences listed, roughly 6.7% were seen once. The sequencing used CD4+ T cells sorted from PBMCs, collected more than 8 days after the first yellow fever vaccination. These receptors came from a man aged 18 to 30 who received the YFV17D yellow fever vaccine.

This clonotype was recorded at least ten times. The V and J genes are TRBV7-2 and TRBJ1-1; D is perhaps TRBD1 (6 bases). V was clipped by 2 bases and J by 2 bases, with 9 bases between them. CDR1 and CDR2 from the germline V gene are SGHTA and FQGNSA. The CDR3 has 14 residues. The CDR3 nucleotides read TGTGCCAGCAGCTTAAGGACAGATAACACTGAAGCTTTCTTT. Translation gives CASSLRTDNTEAFF.

Comments on this clonotype: One end of the junction fails to match germline, which may point to a read error. The chain's CDR3 is CASSYGRESIDTQYF. The CDR3 DNA follows: TGTGCCAGCAGTTACGGGCGGGAAAGCATAGATACGCAGTATTTT. V usage is TRBV6-5 and J usage is TRBJ2-3, with D tentatively TRBD2 (6 bases). The CDR3 is 15 residues long. Per germline, CDR1 MNHEY and CDR2 SVGAGI.

This clonotype was detected ten times or more. The chain links TRBV28 to TRBJ2-3, with D unresolved. The CDR3 sequence is 17 residues long. Trimming cost V 4 bases and J 2 bases, with 19 bases left between them. Germline V lookup: CDR1 MDHEN, CDR2 SYDVKM. This CDR3 reads CASSSTALGSNTDTQYF. CDR3 bases: TGTGCCAGCAGTTCCACCGCTTTGGGGTCTAACACAGATACGCAGTATTTT. The variable domain in full, completed from reference TRBV28 and TRBJ2-3, reads DVKVTQSSRYLVKRTGEKVFLECVQDMDHENMFWYRQDPGLGLRLIYFSYDVKMKEKGDIPEGYSVSREKKERFSLILESASTNQTSMYLCASSSTALGSNTDTQYFGPGTRLTVL.

This clonotype was observed at least ten times. This chain connects TRBV2 to TRBJ1-1, with D perhaps matching TRBD1 (6 bases). This CDR3 is built from 14 residues. Between the trimmed V and J ends, which lost 1 base and 5 bases, there was a span of 11 bases. CDR1 and CDR2 from the germline V gene are SNHLY and FYNNEI. The CDR3 loop is CASSEEGVGTEAFF. The CDR3 region has the DNA TGTGCCAGCAGTGAAGAGGGGGTCGGGACTGAAGCTTTCTTT.

This clonotype was observed a handful of times. For the CDR3, the DNA is TGTGCCAGCCGATGGACGCCTACTATGGGGGAGACCCAGTACTTC. Amino acid sequence: CASRWTPTMGETQYF. The chain is built from TRBV7-9 and TRBJ2-5; D unclear. Germline V gene lookup returns CDR1 SEHNR and CDR2 FQNEAQ (reference sequence). The CDR3 has 15 amino acids. Trimming left V 8 bases short and J 5 bases short, with 21 bases between.

This clonotype occurred many times. The gene calls are TRBV20-1 and TRBJ2-2; the D is unclear. The V gene lost 0 bases and the J gene lost 4 bases, with 12 bases spanning the gap. The CDR3 totals 15 residues. Germline V gene sequence: CDR1 DFQATT, CDR2 SNEGSKA (reference sequence). CDR3 residues: CSARDKGYFTGELFF. The CDR3 bases are TGCAGTGCTAGAGATAAGGGCTACTTCACCGGGGAGCTGTTTTTT.